One and the same sample provided the 2 T cell receptor beta chains below, sequenced in a study of T cell responses to AZD1222 COVID-19 vaccine. Sequencing used immunoSEQ multiplex PCR; TCRdb keeps in-frame clones, though not all of them. The sample has more than 150,000 clones, around 88% seen once. Here the sequenced sample was peripheral blood, taken on day 0 of AZD1222 vaccination. These receptors originate from an adult in good health.

The gene calls are TRBV20-1 and TRBJ1-2; D gene unclear. The V and J ends lost 7 bases and 1 base respectively, with 7 bases between them. There are 11 residues in the CDR3. Germline values: CDR1 DFQATT, CDR2 SNEGSKA (reference sequence). The DNA for the CDR3 is TGCAGTGTTCGGGGTAACTATGGCTACACCTTC. It encodes CSVRGNYGYTF.

The chain uses TRBV11-3 and TRBJ1-1, with TRBD1 matching 8 bases. The trim removed 5 bases at V and 4 bases at J, leaving 9 bases unmatched. This CDR3 region has 15 residues. Per germline, CDR1 SGHNT and CDR2 YENEEA. Here the CDR3 reads CASSAVGQGTTEAFF. The CDR3 bases are TGTGCCAGCAGCGCAGTCGGACAGGGAACCACTGAAGCTTTCTTT.